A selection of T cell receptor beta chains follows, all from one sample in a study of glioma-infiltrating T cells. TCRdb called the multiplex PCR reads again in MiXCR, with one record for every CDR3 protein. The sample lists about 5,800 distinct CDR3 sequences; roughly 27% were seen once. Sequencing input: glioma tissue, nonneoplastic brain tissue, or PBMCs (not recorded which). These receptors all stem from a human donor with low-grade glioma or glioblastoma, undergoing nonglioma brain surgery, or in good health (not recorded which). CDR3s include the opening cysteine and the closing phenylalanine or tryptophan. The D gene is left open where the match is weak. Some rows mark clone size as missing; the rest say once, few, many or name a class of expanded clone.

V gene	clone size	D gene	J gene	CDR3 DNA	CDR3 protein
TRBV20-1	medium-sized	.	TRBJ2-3	TGCAGTGCTAGAGTTCTAGACCCTCGGGATACGCAGTATTTT	CSARVLDPRDTQYF
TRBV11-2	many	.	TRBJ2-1	TGTGCCAGCAGCTTAGTTGGGAGCTACAATGAGCAGTTCTTC	CASSLVGSYNEQFF
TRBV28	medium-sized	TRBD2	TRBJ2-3	TGTGCCAGCAGTTTAGGACTAGCCCACGGAGATACGCAGTATTTT	CASSLGLAHGDTQYF
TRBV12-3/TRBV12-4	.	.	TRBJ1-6	TGTGCCAGCAGGCGTGGGGGCTCACCCCTCCTCTTT	CASRRGGSPLLF
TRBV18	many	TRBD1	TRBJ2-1	TGTGCCAGCTCACCGTTCCCGCCGGGACAGGGGTACAATGAGCAGTTCTTC	CASSPFPPGQGYNEQFF
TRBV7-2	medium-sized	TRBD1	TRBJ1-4	TGTGCCAGCAGCCCGGGACAGGGGAATGAAAAACTGTTTTTT	CASSPGQGNEKLFF
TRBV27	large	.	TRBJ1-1	TGTGCCAGCACAGAAGCCAGGGACACTGAAGCTTTCTTT	CASTEARDTEAFF
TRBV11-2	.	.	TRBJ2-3	TGTGCCAGCAGCTTATCTGCTCGTCTAGCGAGGGCAGATACGCAGTATTTT	CASSLSARLARADTQYF
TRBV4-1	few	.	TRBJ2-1	TGCGCCAGCAGCCAAGATAGCTACACTTACAATGAGCAGTTCTTC	CASSQDSYTYNEQFF
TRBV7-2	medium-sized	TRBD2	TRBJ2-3	TGTGCCAGCAGCCCCGGTAGCGGGCACTTTGATGGAGATACGCAGTATTTT	CASSPGSGHFDGDTQYF
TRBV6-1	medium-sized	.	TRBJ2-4	TGTGCCAGCAGTTGGGGCCCTAAGGGGGCCAAAAACATTCAGTACTTC	CASSWGPKGAKNIQYF
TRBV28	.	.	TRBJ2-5	TGTGCCAGCATAACCGGGACAAAAGCGAACCAGTACTTC	CASITGTKANQYF
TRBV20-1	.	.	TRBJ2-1	TGCAGTTCGACAACAACCCCGCTTGAGGTATCCCCTTCGCAGTTCTTC	CSSTTTPLEVSPSQFF
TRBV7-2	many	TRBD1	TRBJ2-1	TGTGCCAGCAGCCCTCACAGGGGACCAGTCGGCAATGAGCAGTTCTTC	CASSPHRGPVGNEQFF
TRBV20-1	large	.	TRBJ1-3	TGCAGTGCCGAGACAGATGGAAACACCATATATTTT	CSAETDGNTIYF
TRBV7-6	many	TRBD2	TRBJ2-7	TGTGCCAGCTCCAGAGCGGGAGAGGGCTACGAGCAGTACTTC	CASSRAGEGYEQYF
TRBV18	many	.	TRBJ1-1	TGTGCCAGCTCACCCGGTCAGAACCGGGGGGGGACTGAAGCTTTCTTT	CASSPGQNRGGTEAFF
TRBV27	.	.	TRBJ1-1	TGTGCCAGCAGTTCGCAGGGAAACGGAATAGGGGCTTTCTTT	CASSSQGNGIGAFF
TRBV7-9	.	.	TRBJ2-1	TGTGCCAGCAGCCCGGGCACGAGTTCTCGCGAGCAGTTCTTC	CASSPGTSSREQFF
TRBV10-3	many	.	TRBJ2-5	TGTGCCATCAGTTGGGGCGGGGGCGAGACCCAGTACTTC	CAISWGGGETQYF
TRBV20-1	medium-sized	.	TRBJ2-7	TGCAGTGCTAGAGATCCCAAAGGAGGATACGAGCAGTACTTC	CSARDPKGGYEQYF
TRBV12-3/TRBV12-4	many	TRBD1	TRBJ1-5	TGTGCCAGCAGCGAAAGAGGGGGCGTTCAGCCCCAGCATTTT	CASSERGGVQPQHF
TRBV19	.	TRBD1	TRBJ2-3	TGTGCCAGTATTAGGGACAGGGAAAAAAAGCAGTATTTT	CASIRDREKKQYF
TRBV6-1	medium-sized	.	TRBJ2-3	TGTGCCAGCAGTTTTCCCCAAGCAGATACGCAGTATTTT	CASSFPQADTQYF
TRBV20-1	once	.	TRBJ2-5	TGCCTTGTGCGTAGGTCGCACCAAGAGACCCAGTACTTC	CLVRRSHQETQYF
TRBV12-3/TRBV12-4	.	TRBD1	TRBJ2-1	TGTGCCAGCAGCCTGGGACAGGGGGGAGATGAGCAGTTCTTC	CASSLGQGGDEQFF
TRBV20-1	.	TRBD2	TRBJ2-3	TGCAGTGCTAGTTTTTCCCAAACTAGCGCAGATACGCAGTATTTT	CSASFSQTSADTQYF
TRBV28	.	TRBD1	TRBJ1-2	TGTGCCAGCAGTTTCCCGGGACAGGGAAACTATGGCTACACCTTC	CASSFPGQGNYGYTF
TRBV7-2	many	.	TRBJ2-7	TGTGCCAGCAGCCCGGAGAGGGGCGGAGAGCAGTACTTC	CASSPERGGEQYF
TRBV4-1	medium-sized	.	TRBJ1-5	TGCGCCAGCAGCCAACGGGACGTAAGCAATCAGCCCCAGCATTTT	CASSQRDVSNQPQHF
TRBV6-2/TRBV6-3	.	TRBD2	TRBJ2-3	TGTGCCAGCTCTCCAGCGGGAGCCTCAGATACGCAGTATTTT	CASSPAGASDTQYF